This TCR beta chain was recovered during a study of beta chain features in type 1 diabetes. Study observations and caveats: All four CD4+ subsets from Type 1 diabetes patients carried moderately but significantly shorter TCRB CDR3s.

With respect to this clone: Its antigen is undetermined.

The V end was cut by 0 bases, the J end by 4 bases, with 7 bases between. This CDR3 spans 13 amino acids. The germline V gene has CDR1 MNHEY and CDR2 SVGAGI. Every sorted population was more than 95% pure. Reverse transcription of all isolated RNA meant that expressed TCRB transcripts were sequenced. TCRdb's table, derived via immunoSEQ multiplex PCR, lists solely in-frame clones and lacks some. The profile shows around 140,000 clones, around 8.8% of them singletons. The source is a man aged 30 to 45 with type 1 diabetes. The sample comprised central memory CD4+ T cells from blood. This chain uses TRBV6-5 with TRBJ2-7; possible D gene TRBD1, 5 bases. In DNA form, the CDR3 reads TGTGCCAGCAGTTACTCACGACAGTACGAGCAGTACTTC. Protein: CASSYSRQYEQYF.